This T cell receptor (beta chain) was retrieved from a study of CD8+ T cells in alopecia areata. This clone was counted a single time. The CDR3 consists of 13 residues. Germline assignment: CDR1 MNHEY and CDR2 SVGAGI. Trimming removed 7 bases from V and 5 bases from J, with 14 bases in between. Documented treatment: oral pan-JAK inhibitor, 5-10 mg twice daily. Extraction of RNA preceded its reverse transcription into cDNA, which served as the sequencing template. The data were produced by immunoSEQ multiplex PCR, yet TCRdb's version contains in-frame clones alone and is incomplete. This table holds 180,000 or so clones, roughly 46% found once.

This TCR came from a human donor with alopecia areata. This chain connects TRBV6-5 to TRBJ2-5, with D possibly being TRBD2 (6 bases). The sample in question was CD8+ T cells sorted from blood, obtained at week 52, from a patient treated with tofacitinib. This chain's CDR3 is CASTPGLAETQYF. The CDR3 DNA reads as TGTGCCAGCACCCCGGGACTCGCGGAGACCCAGTACTTC.